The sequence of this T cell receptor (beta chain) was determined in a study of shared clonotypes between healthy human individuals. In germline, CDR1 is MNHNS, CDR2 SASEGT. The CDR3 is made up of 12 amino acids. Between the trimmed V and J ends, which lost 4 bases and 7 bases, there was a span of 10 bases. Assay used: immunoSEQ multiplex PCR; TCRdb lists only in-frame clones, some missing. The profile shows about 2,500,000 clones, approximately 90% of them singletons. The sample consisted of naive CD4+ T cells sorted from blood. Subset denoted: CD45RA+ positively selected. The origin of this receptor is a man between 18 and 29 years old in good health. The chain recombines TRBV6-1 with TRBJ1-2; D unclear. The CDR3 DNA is TGTGCCAGCAGTGGAACAATCCCTGGCTACACCTTC. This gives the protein CASSGTIPGYTF.